This TCR beta chain was identified in a study of blood T cell repertoires in COVID-19. Study-level background: COVID-19 samples collected from the United States, Italy and Spain covered acute and convalescent phases. T cells, B-cell-depleted T cells, or PBMCs provided the cDNA or gDNA that served as material.

While infection was still active, Seattle patients were enrolled and then followed longitudinally. Methods used by the authors: How many nucleated cells were present was estimated from reference gene primer amplification. Generated by immunoSEQ multiplex PCR, the TCRdb table keeps only in-frame clones and is missing some. That table supplies the V and J calls and clone size; D and trimming were determined from the DNA. The table has 150,000 to 200,000 clones, roughly 80% seen once. The germline V and J ends were trimmed by 6 bases and 3 bases, with 11 bases remaining between them. CDR3 length: 13 residues. Germline CDR1 LGHDT, CDR2 YNNKEL (reference sequence).

The TCR sequence derives from a woman between 40 and 50 years old with COVID-19, enrolled during active disease. Sequencing was done on a sample of peripheral blood. The chain couples TRBV3-1 (or the pseudogene TRBV3-2) to TRBJ1-2; D is perhaps TRBD1 (5 bases). The CDR3 sequence: CASRLGGDYGYTF. For the CDR3, the DNA is TGTGCCAGCAGGCTTGGAGGGGACTATGGCTACACCTTC.